What follows is one T cell receptor beta chain and its context. Its antigen is unknown. The entry originates in a study of cytomegalovirus exposure and HLA in healthy donors. Overall study findings and caveats: In a later analysis, at a false discovery rate of 0.05, 15,000 to 20,000 TCR beta sequences matched HLA alleles. Sequencing had likely introduced a cluster of highly shared sequence variants as an artifact. What a later analysis reportedly showed was that an Asian-associated ancestry cluster had fewer N-insertions than the approximately 700-donor mean. Cytomegalovirus-associated status was assigned to about 170 TCR beta chains.

Germline V gives CDR1 MNHNS, CDR2 SASEGT. The CDR3 is 17 residues long. The V end was cut by 2 bases, the J end by 6 bases, with 21 bases between. It was with 60 Vbeta and 13 Jbeta primers that the PCR ran. Measured with immunoSEQ multiplex PCR; TCRdb has only the in-frame clones, and not every one. The data contain some 110,000 clones, roughly 80% of them seen just once; the ten biggest clones take up about 8.3%. The V call is TRBV6-1, the J call TRBJ2-3, with D unresolved. The sequenced sample was PBMCs. The source of this sequence is a woman in her thirties or forties in good health and CMV-seropositive. CDR3 protein: CASSEYPGAGPLDTQYF. As DNA, the CDR3 is TGTGCCAGCAGTGAATACCCCGGCGCAGGTCCCCTTGATACGCAGTATTTT.